The clone carrying this T cell receptor beta chain was detected only a few times. The data are from a study of T-cell reconstitution after alpha-beta-depleted transplantation in children. Preparation of the TCRbeta library involved a method that used unique molecular identifiers. TCRdb fed the PCR reads into MiXCR, producing one record per CDR3 protein. Seen here are just under 550,000 distinct CDR3 sequences, approximately 20% observed once, and the top ten hold over 3%. This CDR3 has 14 amino acids. Germline V lookup: CDR1 MNHEY, CDR2 SMNVEV (reference sequence). V gave up 3 bases and J gave up 6 bases, with 12 bases separating them.

The receptor was derived from a human donor who donated a stem cell graft to a child with acute lymphoblastic leukemia. The V call is TRBV27, the J call TRBJ1-5, with D tentatively TRBD1 (5 bases). Sequencing was performed on PBMCs from the stem cell graft donor, taken from the stem cell graft. The CDR3: CASSFFGGGQPQHF. The CDR3 coding sequence is TGTGCCAGCAGTTTCTTTGGGGGAGGTCAGCCCCAGCATTTT.